Shown below are 21 T cell receptor gamma chains from a single sample sequenced in a study of Vδ1+ human thymocytes. Study observations and caveats: In the thymus, TRG and TRD repertoires looked highly polyclonal with Gaussian CDR3 lengths.

These receptors' antigens are unknown. The template was reverse-transcribed extracted RNA. Pooled V-gene forward primers with one constant-region reverse primer generated the CDR3 amplicons by multiplex PCR. TCRdb reanalysed the multiplex PCR reads via CATT. The repertoire holds about 11,000 gamma-chain clones, with around 40% as singletons. The sequenced sample was Vdelta1+ gamma-delta thymocytes from the thymus. Subset indicated: FACS-sorted CD3+ TCRalphabeta- TCRVdelta1+ TCRVdelta2- thymocytes. The receptors were gathered from a boy less than two years old who had congenital heart surgery.

The V call is TRGV4, the J call TRGJ1 or TRGJ2. The J gene, absent from TCRdb, was called here by matching the DNA to germline. Trimming cost V 0 bases and J 1 base; bases outside gene matches: 6. The germline gives CDR1 EGSTGY, CDR2 YDSYTSSV. This CDR3 is built from 15 residues. CDR3 amino acids: CATWDGPANYYKKLF. The CDR3, as DNA: TGTGCCACCTGGGATGGGCCAGCCAATTATTATAAGAAACTCTTT.

This chain uses TRGV9 with TRGJ1 or TRGJ2. This CDR3 has 11 residues. The V gene's germline CDR1 is GITISATS and CDR2 ISYDGTV (reference sequence). The ends lost 11 bases at V and 5 bases at J; junction bases unmatched: 9. This chain's CDR3 is CAWEDHYKKLF. CDR3 nucleotides: TGTGCCTGGGAGGATCATTATAAGAAACTCTTT.

The rearrangement joins TRGV3 to TRGJP2. TCRdb is silent on the J gene; assignment here came from matching the DNA to germline. This CDR3 is 17 amino acids long. CDR1 and CDR2 from the germline V gene are VTNTFY and YDVSTARD (reference sequence). V shed 0 bases and J 0 bases; nucleotides not matched to a gene: 7. The CDR3 is CATWDRHGDSSDWIKTF. The CDR3 region has the DNA TGTGCCACCTGGGACAGGCATGGGGATAGTAGTGATTGGATCAAGACGTTT.

This clone has only one observation. V gene TRGV5 combines with J gene TRGJ1 or TRGJ2. TCRdb offers no J gene call, so here the DNA was matched to germline to obtain one. Germline CDR1 reads VINAFY; CDR2 reads YDVSNSKD. The CDR3 covers 15 residues. Trimming cost V 1 base and J 10 bases; bases outside gene matches: 16. CDR3 region: CATWDSTINGGKKLF. In nucleotides, the CDR3 is TGTGCCACCTGGGACAGTACCATTAACGGGGGGAAGAAACTCTTT.

Of note for this clone: This CDR3 is also generated by other DNA sequences in the sample. The chain combines TRGV4 with TRGJ1 or TRGJ2. The J gene was missing in TCRdb and was found by matching the end of the DNA to germline. The CDR3 has 12 amino acids. V lost 0 bases to trimming and J lost 6 bases; unmatched junction nucleotides: 2. Per germline, CDR1 EGSTGY and CDR2 YDSYTSSV. This chain's CDR3 is CATWDGFYKKLF. DNA for the CDR3: TGTGCCACCTGGGATGGGTTTTATAAGAAACTCTTT.

The table lists this clone with a few counts. The V and J genes are TRGV4 and TRGJ1 or TRGJ2. The J gene is not listed in TCRdb, so it was assigned here from a DNA match to germline. Germline-derived CDR1 and CDR2 are EGSTGY and YDSYTSSV. Trimming cost V 1 base and J 4 bases; bases outside gene matches: 1. This CDR3 is 12 amino acids long. CDR3 in DNA: TGTGCCACCTGGGATGGCTATTATAAGAAACTCTTT. Encoded protein: CATWDGYYKKLF.

This clone appeared a few times. The chain links TRGV3 to TRGJ1 or TRGJ2. CDR1 is VTNTFY, CDR2 YDVSTARD, per germline (reference sequence). The CDR3 totals 14 residues. Losses at the gene ends were 1 base for V and 6 bases for J; bases not matched to a gene: 9. CDR3 DNA: TGTGCCACCTGGGACAGCCAATATTGTTATAAGAAACTCTTT. It specifies CATWDSQYCYKKLF.

Remarks on this clone: Just one base apart from a much larger clone, this may be a read error. This chain links TRGV5 with TRGJ1 or TRGJ2. The J gene, absent from TCRdb, was called here by matching the DNA to germline. The CDR3 extends over 13 amino acids. In germline, CDR1 is VINAFY, CDR2 YDVSNSKD. The CDR3 spells CATWDGNYYKKLF. The DNA of the CDR3 is TGCGCCACCTGGGATGGGAATTATTATAAGAAACTCTTT.

The rearrangement joins TRGV9 to TRGJ1 or TRGJ2. V lost 3 bases to trimming and J lost 5 bases; unmatched junction nucleotides: 4. The germline V gene has CDR1 GITISATS and CDR2 ISYDGTV (reference sequence). The CDR3 is 12 amino acids. The CDR3 here is CALWEQNYKKLF. The CDR3 DNA follows: TGTGCCTTGTGGGAGCAAAATTATAAGAAACTCTTT.

About this clone itself: Additional DNA sequences in this sample encode the identical CDR3. This chain joins TRGV8 and TRGJ1 or TRGJ2. Here the J gene was assigned by germline matching of the DNA, as TCRdb has none. The trim removed 3 bases at V and 6 bases at J, leaving 5 bases unmatched. Germline V gene lookup returns CDR1 VENAVY and CDR2 YDSYNSRV. The CDR3 spans 12 residues. This chain's CDR3 is CATWDLCYKKLF. The CDR3 nucleotides read TGTGCCACCTGGGATTTGTGTTATAAGAAACTCTTT.

This clone has only a few counts. The chain is built from TRGV9 and TRGJ1 or TRGJ2. The germline V gene has CDR1 GITISATS and CDR2 ISYDGTV (reference sequence). The CDR3 totals 14 residues. V lost 4 bases and J lost 0; bases outside the gene matches: 6. CDR3 region: CALWDSLNYYKKLF. CDR3 bases: TGTGCCTTGTGGGATTCCTTGAATTATTATAAGAAACTCTTT.

A remark on this clone: Other DNA sequences in the same sample also yield this CDR3. J is TRGJ1 or TRGJ2 and V is TRGV4. Since TCRdb gives no J gene, matching the DNA to germline was used here to assign it. Germline trimming cut 0 bases from V and 4 bases from J; bases unmatched to any gene: 3. The CDR3 is made up of 13 amino acids. Germline V gene lookup returns CDR1 EGSTGY and CDR2 YDSYTSSV. CDR3 amino acids: CATWDGSYYKKLF. The CDR3 nucleotides read TGTGCCACCTGGGATGGGTCCTATTATAAGAAACTCTTT.

Remarks on this clone: The same CDR3 is also encoded by other DNA sequences in this sample. This chain uses TRGV3 with TRGJ1 or TRGJ2. The trim removed 1 base at V and 3 bases at J, leaving 3 bases unmatched. The CDR3 is 13 amino acids. Germline V gene sequence: CDR1 VTNTFY, CDR2 YDVSTARD (reference sequence). The chain's CDR3 is CATWDRPYYKKLF. Here the CDR3 DNA reads TGTGCCACCTGGGACAGACCTTATTATAAGAAACTCTTT.

This chain joins TRGV9 and TRGJ1 or TRGJ2. The J gene was missing in TCRdb and was found by matching the end of the DNA to germline. CDR3 length equals 11 residues. Germline V gene sequence: CDR1 GITISATS, CDR2 ISYDGTV (reference sequence). After removal of 8 bases from V and 8 bases from J, the junction contained 9 bases not matched to a gene. The CDR3 coding sequence is TGTGCCTTGTCGGTTCGCGATAAGAAACTCTTT. This gives the protein CALSVRDKKLF.

This clone was observed a handful of times. An end of the junction differs from the germline gene, which may be a read error. V is TRGV8 and J is TRGJ1 or TRGJ2. The CDR3 is 14 residues long. Germline values: CDR1 VENAVY, CDR2 YDSYNSRV. CDR3 coding DNA: TGTGCCACCTGGGATGGGCCCGGGGATTACAAGAAACTCTTT. Its protein is CATWDGPGDYKKLF.

The J gene went uncalled, whereas the V gene is TRGV8. The CDR3 covers 13 residues. From germline, CDR1 is VENAVY and CDR2 YDSYNSRV. The chain's CDR3 is CATWAPGDYKKIF. CDR3 DNA sequence: TGTGCCACCTGGGCTCCAGGTGATTATAAGAAAATATTT.

With respect to this clone: Additional DNA sequences in this sample encode the identical CDR3. No J gene was called, and the V gene is TRGV4. The CDR3 has 10 residues. The V gene's germline CDR1 is EGSTGY and CDR2 YDSYTSSV. The CDR3 is CATWDRKKLF. The CDR3 region has the DNA TGTGCCACCTGGGACCGTAAGAAACTATTT.

No V segment was called; the J segment is TRGJ1 or TRGJ2. This CDR3 region has 13 residues. The CDR3 is CATWDRPAYKKLF. The CDR3 DNA follows: TGTGCCACCTGGGACAGGCCTGCATATAAGAAACTCTTT.

Comments on this clone: Other nucleotide sequences in the sample specify the same CDR3. V is TRGV5 and J is TRGJ1 or TRGJ2. The J gene was not available in TCRdb and was assigned here by matching the DNA to germline segments. With 0 bases clipped from V and 9 bases from J, the junction kept 5 bases outside the gene matches. The CDR3 spans 12 residues. The germline CDR1 and CDR2 sequences are VINAFY and YDVSNSKD. DNA of the CDR3: TGTGCCACCTGGGACAGGTTGGGTAAGAAACTCTTT. Translating it yields CATWDRLGKKLF.

Remarks on this clone: The sample carries other DNA sequences with the same CDR3. The rearrangement links TRGV4 to TRGJ1 or TRGJ2. TCRdb carries no J gene annotation; the J gene was assigned here by matching the DNA with germline. The length of the CDR3 is 14 residues. The V segment lost 0 bases and the J segment 3 bases; nucleotides outside the gene matches: 5. Germline V lookup: CDR1 EGSTGY, CDR2 YDSYTSSV. CDR3 protein: CATWDGPSYYKKLF. CDR3 DNA: TGTGCCACCTGGGATGGGCCTAGTTATTATAAGAAACTCTTT.

The rearrangement joins TRGV9 to TRGJ1 or TRGJ2. The J gene, not given by TCRdb, was assigned here from a germline match of the nucleotide sequence. The CDR3 totals 16 residues. V lost 3 bases and J lost 0; bases outside the gene matches: 11. Germline V gene lookup returns CDR1 GITISATS and CDR2 ISYDGTV (reference sequence). The DNA of the CDR3 is TGTGCCTTGTGGGAGATATGGCGACCGAATTATTATAAGAAACTCTTT. It specifies CALWEIWRPNYYKKLF.